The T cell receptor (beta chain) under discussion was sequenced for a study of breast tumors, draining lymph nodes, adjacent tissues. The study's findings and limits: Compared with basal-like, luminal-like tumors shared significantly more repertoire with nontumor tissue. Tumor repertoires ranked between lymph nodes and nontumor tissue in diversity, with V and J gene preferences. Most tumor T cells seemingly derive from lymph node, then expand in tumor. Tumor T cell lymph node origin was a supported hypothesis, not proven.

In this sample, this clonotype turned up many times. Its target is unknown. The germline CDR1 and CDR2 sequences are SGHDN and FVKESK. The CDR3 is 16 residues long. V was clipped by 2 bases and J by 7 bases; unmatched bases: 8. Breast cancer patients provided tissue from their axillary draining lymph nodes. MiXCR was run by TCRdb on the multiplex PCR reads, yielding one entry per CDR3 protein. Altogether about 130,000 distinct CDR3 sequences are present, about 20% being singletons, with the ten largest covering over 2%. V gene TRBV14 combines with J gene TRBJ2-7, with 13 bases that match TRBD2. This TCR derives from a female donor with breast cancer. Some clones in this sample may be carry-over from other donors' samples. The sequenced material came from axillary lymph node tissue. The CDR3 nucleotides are TGTGCCAGCAGCCAATATGGACTAGCGGGAGTGGATGAGCAGTACTTC. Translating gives CASSQYGLAGVDEQYF. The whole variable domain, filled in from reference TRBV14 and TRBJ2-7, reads EAGVTQFPSHSVIEKGQTVTLRCDPISGHDNLYWYRRVMGKEIKFLLHFVKESKQDESGMPNNRFLAERTGGTYSTLKVQPAELEDSGVYFCASSQYGLAGVDEQYFGPGTRLTVT.